Each of the 27 T cell receptor beta chains below was sequenced from the same sample in a study of CD4 and CD8 cells across lung adenocarcinoma regions. TCRdb fed the PCR reads into MiXCR, producing one record per CDR3 protein. The sample shows 7,500 to 10,000 distinct CDR3 sequences, 45% to 60% of them seen only once. The sequencing input was CD4+ T cells from the margin of a lung tumor. The receptors come from a male donor with lung adenocarcinoma. The CD4 and CD8 labels of this study may be unreliable.

The gene calls are TRBV6-1 and TRBJ2-1; tentatively, D is TRBD1 or TRBD2 (5 bases each). The assigned J gene may be wrong: the sequence end matches TRBJ2-5 better. Per the germline V gene, CDR1 is MNHNS and CDR2 is SASEGT. This CDR3 spans 15 amino acids. This CDR3 reads CASSEGTLERETQYF. CDR3 sequence (DNA): TGTGCCAGCAGTGAGGGGACGTTAGAAAGGGAGACCCAGTACTTC.

This chain uses TRBV4-2 with TRBJ2-3; D uncertain. Trimming took 3 bases from V and 6 from J, leaving 16 bases between them. CDR3 length: 15 amino acids. Per the germline V gene, CDR1 is LGHNA and CDR2 is YNFKEQ. The CDR3 DNA sequence: TGTGCCAGCAGCCAGACGGGTGAACCGACGGATACGCAGTATTTT. This translates into CASSQTGEPTDTQYF.

This clonotype was found a few times. CDR3 protein: CASSHATGEDGYTF. The CDR3 coding sequence is TGTGCCAGCAGCCATGCGACAGGGGAGGATGGCTACACCTTC. The chain is built from TRBV3-1 and TRBJ1-2; 8 bases agree with TRBD1. V shed 3 bases and J 6 bases; nucleotides not matched to a gene: 6. The CDR3 is 14 residues long. The V gene's germline CDR1 is LGHDT and CDR2 YNNKEL (reference sequence).

V is TRBV5-8 and J is TRBJ2-3; 8 bases map to TRBD2. The CDR3 spans 14 residues. The trim removed 0 bases at V and 5 bases at J, leaving 2 bases unmatched. Germline values: CDR1 SGHTS, CDR2 YDEGEE. The CDR3 reads CASSLAGGGDTQYF. The CDR3 nucleotides are TGTGCCAGCAGCTTGGCGGGAGGGGGAGATACGCAGTATTTT.

The V and J genes are TRBV10-3 and TRBJ2-1, with D maybe TRBD2 (5 bases). Per the germline V gene, CDR1 is ENHRY and CDR2 is SYGVKD. V lost 10 bases to trimming and J lost 0 bases, with 25 bases between them. The CDR3 is 18 residues long. The CDR3 bases are TGTGCCACTAGCATAGCGCAGGACCCCTTAAGCTCCTACAATGAGCAGTTCTTC. This gives the protein CATSIAQDPLSSYNEQFF.

The gene calls are TRBV6-1 and TRBJ2-2; D gene ambiguous. The end of the DNA fits TRBJ2-3 better, so the J call may be wrong. CDR1 and CDR2 (germline): MNHNS, SASEGT. CDR3 length equals 15 residues. For the CDR3, the DNA is TGTGCCAGCAGTCCCAAGGATATGAACACCGATGAGCAGTATTTT. This sequence encodes CASSPKDMNTDEQYF.

J is TRBJ2-1 and V is TRBV10-1, with TRBD2 matching 11 bases. Germline V gives CDR1 WNHNN, CDR2 SYGVQD (reference sequence). V was pared by 6 bases and J by 8 bases, with 12 bases of the junction left unmatched. The CDR3 is made up of 16 amino acids. The CDR3 loop is CASRGQLAGVHYEQFF. As DNA, the CDR3 is TGCGCCAGCAGAGGCCAACTAGCGGGAGTCCACTATGAGCAGTTCTTC.

Comment on this clonotype: Compared with germline, one end of the junction differs, possibly owing to a read error. The genes are TRBV6-1 and TRBJ2-1, with D possibly TRBD2 on 5 matching bases. The assigned J gene may be wrong: the sequence end matches TRBJ2-5 better. The CDR3 sequence is 17 residues long. Germline CDR1 reads MNHNS; CDR2 reads SASEGT. CDR3 bases: TGTGGCATTTGTGCGCGGCAACGAGGGCGTGACAAAGAGATCCAGTACTTC. It translates to CGICARQRGRDKEIQYF.

The J gene is TRBJ1-2, the V gene TRBV27; D call uncertain. Germline V gene data show CDR1 as MNHEY and CDR2 as SMNVEV (reference sequence). The V end was cut by 3 bases, the J end by 0 bases, with 5 bases between. The CDR3 has 13 residues. In DNA form, the CDR3 reads TGTGCCAGCAGTTTTCGCACTAACTATGGCTACACCTTC. The encoded protein is CASSFRTNYGYTF.

In this sample, this clonotype turned up many times. This rearrangement joins TRBV7-2 to TRBJ2-2; 9 bases match TRBD1. The ends lost 5 bases at V and 2 bases at J; junction bases unmatched: 9. Germline CDR1 and CDR2: SGHTA and FQGNSA. The CDR3 totals 17 residues. The CDR3 DNA is TGTGCCAGCAGCCCCAGACAGGGGGGATTCAACACCGGGGAGCTGTTTTTT. Its protein is CASSPRQGGFNTGELFF.

The J gene is TRBJ2-3, the V gene TRBV6-1, with D maybe TRBD1 (5 bases). The DNA end favors TRBJ2-7, so the J call may be wrong. The CDR3 spans 13 residues. The germline gives CDR1 MNHNS, CDR2 SASEGT. The CDR3 nucleotides are TGTGCCACCGGGCGTGAACCGACAGATACGCAGTACTTC. Protein: CATGREPTDTQYF.

CDR3 residues: CASSESSGGAPDTQYF. CDR3 DNA sequence: TGCGCCAGCAGTGAGTCTAGCGGGGGGGCGCCGGATACGCAGTATTTT. The chain has TRBV10-1 and TRBJ2-3, with TRBD2 identical over 11 bases. This CDR3 is 16 amino acids long. CDR1 is WNHNN and CDR2 is SYGVQD in the germline V gene (reference sequence). V was pared by 0 bases and J by 6 bases, with 5 bases of the junction left unmatched.

The V call is TRBV11-2, the J call TRBJ2-5; a weak D match, TRBD2 (5 bases). With the DNA end fitting TRBJ2-7 better, the J assignment may be wrong. This CDR3 is 14 amino acids long. Germline values: CDR1 SGHAT, CDR2 FQNNGV. CDR3 amino acids: CASSPQSGYYEQYF. CDR3 in DNA: TGTGCCAGCAGCCCCCAAAGCGGTTACTACGAGCAGTACTTC.

V gene TRBV6-1 combines with J gene TRBJ2-5; perhaps D is TRBD1 or TRBD2 (6 bases each). Germline lookup yields CDR1 MNHNS and CDR2 SASEGT. V lost 9 bases and J 0 bases, leaving 17 bases between the germline ends. The CDR3 has 15 amino acids. CDR3 loop: CARGEGGRDQETQYF. DNA of the CDR3: TGTGCCAGGGGTGAGGGGGGCCGGGACCAAGAGACCCAGTACTTC.

CDR3 in amino acids: CASTSGTGSDEQYF. The CDR3 DNA is TGTGCCAGCACTTCCGGGACAGGGTCGGACGAGCAGTACTTC. This chain uses TRBV7-3 with TRBJ2-1; 9 bases line up with TRBD1. The assigned J gene may be wrong: the sequence end matches TRBJ2-7 better. The CDR3 runs 14 residues. Germline CDR1 reads SGHTA; CDR2 reads FQGTGA.

The chain combines TRBV6-1 with TRBJ2-1; D is unclear. The CDR3 length is 13 residues. Germline CDR1 is MNHNS and CDR2 is SASEGT. V lost 8 bases, J lost 6 bases, and 14 bases lay in between. The CDR3 nucleotides are TGTGCCAGCCACTCCGGGCGGACCAATGAGCAGTTCTTC. It specifies CASHSGRTNEQFF.

The chain joins TRBV6-1 to TRBJ2-7; 7 bases are shared with TRBD1. With 6 bases clipped from V and 1 base from J, the junction kept 6 bases outside the gene matches. CDR1 and CDR2 (germline): MNHNS, SASEGT. CDR3 size: 14 residues. CDR3 in amino acids: CASRPPGQSYEQYF. The CDR3 DNA sequence: TGTGCCAGCAGGCCCCCGGGACAGTCCTACGAGCAGTACTTC.

This sequence joins TRBV25-1 and TRBJ1-5; 7 positions agree with TRBD1. The length of the CDR3 is 19 residues. The V gene's germline CDR1 is MGHDK and CDR2 SYGVNS. V lost 3 bases, J lost 0 bases, and 14 bases stayed unmatched. CDR3 loop: CASSDQDRPMTYSNQPQHF. The CDR3 DNA sequence: TGTGCCAGCAGTGACCAGGACAGGCCGATGACTTATAGCAATCAGCCCCAGCATTTT.

V is TRBV6-1 and J is TRBJ2-5; 7 positions agree with TRBD1. Matching the DNA end better, TRBJ2-7 makes the J call doubtful. The CDR3 consists of 14 residues. Germline-derived CDR1 and CDR2 are MNHNS and SASEGT. The CDR3 region has the DNA TGTGCCAGCAACCGGGACAGAACAACCTACGAGCAGTACTTC. Amino acid sequence: CASNRDRTTYEQYF.

This clonotype occurred many times. A read error may explain this, as a much larger clone is one base away. The chain is built from TRBV6-1 and TRBJ2-1; TRBD2 matches at 7 bases. The germline gives CDR1 MNHNS, CDR2 SASEGT. The CDR3 has 14 residues. Germline trimming cut 3 bases from V and 10 bases from J; bases unmatched to any gene: 9. The CDR3 DNA sequence: TGTGCCAGCAGTGAGGGGGGGGGTAGGTACGAGCAGTTCTTC. Its protein product is CASSEGGGRYEQFF.

This clonotype is labeled medium-sized (0.01 to 0.1%). The chain recombines TRBV6-5 with TRBJ2-5, with 8 bases aligning to TRBD1. The J call may be incorrect, as the DNA end agrees better with TRBJ2-7. Germline V gene lookup returns CDR1 MNHEY and CDR2 SVGAGI. The CDR3 is 14 residues long. In DNA, the CDR3 is TGTGCCAGCAGTCCCACAGGGGGGACCTACGAGCAGTACTTC. Translating gives CASSPTGGTYEQYF.

The chain carries TRBV11-2 and TRBJ2-1; D perhaps matches TRBD2 (5 bases). The germline CDR1 and CDR2 sequences are SGHAT and FQNNGV. The CDR3 consists of 15 residues. The V end was cut by 0 bases, the J end by 4 bases, with 10 bases between. The CDR3 loop reads CASSLEGSEYNEQFF. The CDR3 DNA sequence: TGTGCCAGCAGCTTAGAAGGTAGCGAGTACAATGAGCAGTTCTTC.

For the CDR3, the DNA is TGTGCCATCAGTGATGTCCGGGGAGGGGATGAGCAGTTCTTC. Its protein is CAISDVRGGDEQFF. V gene TRBV10-3 combines with J gene TRBJ2-3; TRBD2 matches 7 bases. The J call could be wrong; TRBJ2-1 is a better fit for the DNA end. The CDR3 spans 14 residues. CDR1 ENHRY and CDR2 SYGVKD come from the germline V gene.

The chain links TRBV6-1 to TRBJ2-2; 7 nucleotides align to TRBD1. CDR3 length: 13 residues. After removal of 7 bases from V and 5 bases from J, the junction contained 4 bases not matched to a gene. CDR1 MNHNS and CDR2 SASEGT come from the germline V gene. CDR3 DNA sequence: TGTGCCAGCAACAGGGGCGGTACCGGGGAGCTGTTTTTT. This codes for CASNRGGTGELFF.

The chain carries TRBV3-1 and TRBJ2-3, with a weak D call TRBD2 (6 bases). Germline V gene data show CDR1 as LGHDT and CDR2 as YNNKEL (reference sequence). The ends were cut back, 4 bases at V and 1 base at J, with 12 bases in the middle. This CDR3 is built from 15 residues. The CDR3 DNA reads as TGTGCCAGCAGCCCCCGGAGGGGAGGCACAGATACGCAGTATTTT. As protein: CASSPRRGGTDTQYF.

This clonotype is labeled as medium-sized. The chain is built from TRBV6-1 and TRBJ2-3, with 14 bases matching TRBD2. CDR1 and CDR2 (germline): MNHNS, SASEGT. The CDR3 sequence is 16 residues long. The V segment lost 3 bases and the J segment 6 bases; nucleotides outside the gene matches: 5. CDR3 sequence reads: CASSETSGGGWDTQYF. CDR3 sequence (DNA): TGTGCCAGCAGTGAGACTAGCGGGGGGGGCTGGGATACGCAGTATTTT.

The table lists this clonotype with a count of one. One end of the junction is discordant with germline, which a read error may explain. This sequence joins TRBV6-1 and TRBJ2-4; 7 nucleotides agree with TRBD2. This CDR3 comprises 15 residues. Germline V lookup: CDR1 MNHNS, CDR2 SASEGT. The CDR3 coding sequence is TGTGCCAGCAGAGCGGGGCAGGGAGCCAAAAACACTCAGTATTTC. Translated: CASRAGQGAKNTQYF.